This TCR beta chain was sequenced during a study of PD-L1 blockade in urothelial cancer. Study as a whole: Patients initiated atezolizumab in about 2014 at 1,200 mg intravenously every 3 weeks.

Germline CDR1 reads SGHTA; CDR2 reads FQGTGA. The CDR3 spans 15 residues. V lost 1 base and J 2 bases, leaving 10 bases between the germline ends. Specified time point: peripheral blood 6 weeks after treatment start. The data were produced by immunoSEQ multiplex PCR, yet TCRdb's version contains in-frame clones alone and is incomplete. There are roughly 24,000 clones in the sample; roughly 89% occur only once, and over 9% lies in the top ten. The V call is TRBV7-3, the J call TRBJ2-3; TRBD1 is a possible D gene (6 bases). This TCR was sampled from a woman aged 60-75 years with urothelial cancer. Here the sequenced sample was PBMCs, taken around atezolizumab (anti-PD-L1) treatment. CDR3 in amino acids: CASSLRTANTDTQYF. For the CDR3, the DNA is TGTGCCAGCAGCTTAAGGACAGCCAACACAGATACGCAGTATTTT.